The clone carrying this T cell receptor (beta chain) was seen a handful of times. Study processing details: Reference gene primer amplification gave nucleated cell count estimates. Sequencing was performed with immunoSEQ multiplex PCR; in TCRdb, only in-frame clones are kept and a portion is missing. The V and J calls and clone size were taken over from that table, and D and trimming were inferred from the DNA. In the table there are 140,000 or so clones, roughly 80% of which are singletons. The data were taken from a study of blood T cell repertoires in COVID-19. For the study at large: T cells, B-cell-depleted T cells, or PBMCs supplied cDNA or gDNA.

Ages ranged from about 18 to 89 years, with residence in more than 20 US areas. Assignment of participants to cohorts was predicated upon participant-reported clinical history. Sequencing used PBMCs or T cells enriched from blood (not recorded which). The origin of this receptor is a middle-aged man who had recovered from COVID-19.

The CDR3 protein is CASSLAGTGRSYNEQFF. The CDR3 DNA is TGCGCCAGCAGCTTGGCCGGGACAGGTCGGTCCTACAATGAGCAGTTCTTC. The chain employs TRBV5-1 and TRBJ2-1; 8 bases match TRBD1. Germline V CDR1 and CDR2: SGHRS, YFSETQ. V lost 0 bases to trimming and J lost 1 base; unmatched junction nucleotides: 6. The CDR3 sequence is 17 residues long.